This T cell receptor (beta chain) was recorded in a study of CXCR3-negative and CXCR3-positive naive CD8 T cells. UMI labels and 5' RACE were used to prepare the TRB cDNA libraries. TCRdb derives one entry per CDR3 protein from the 5' RACE reads, leaving out DNA. There are 130,000 or so distinct CDR3 sequences in the sample, with approximately 0.29% held by the top ten. On this clonotype: Its cognate antigen is unknown.

The CDR3 has 13 residues. Germline V gene sequence: CDR1 GTSNPN, CDR2 SVGIG (reference sequence). Study-level points and caveats: Diversity proved comparably high across both naive subsets and much lower in memory CD8+ cells.

What was sequenced was naive CXCR3- CD8+ T cells from blood. The subset was: CD45RO-CCR7+CD27+CD95- naive CD8+ T cells lacking CXCR3 (TNR3-). The origin of this receptor is a human donor in good health. Some clones in this sample may be carry-over from other donors' samples. The J gene is TRBJ2-3, the V gene TRBV30; TCRdb's D call, TRBD1, is unchecked because there is no DNA. The CDR3 region is CATRDRGTDTQYF.